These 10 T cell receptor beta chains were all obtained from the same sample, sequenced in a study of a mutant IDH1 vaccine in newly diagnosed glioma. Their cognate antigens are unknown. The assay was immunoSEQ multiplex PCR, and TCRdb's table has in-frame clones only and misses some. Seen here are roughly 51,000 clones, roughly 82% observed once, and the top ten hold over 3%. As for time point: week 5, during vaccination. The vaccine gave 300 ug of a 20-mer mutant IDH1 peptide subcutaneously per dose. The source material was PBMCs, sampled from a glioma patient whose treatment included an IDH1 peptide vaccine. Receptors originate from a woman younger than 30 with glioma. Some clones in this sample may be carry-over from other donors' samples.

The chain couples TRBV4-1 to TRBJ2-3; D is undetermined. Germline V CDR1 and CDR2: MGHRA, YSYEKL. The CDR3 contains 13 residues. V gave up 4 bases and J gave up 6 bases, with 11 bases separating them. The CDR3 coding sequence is TGCGCCAGCAGCCTTAGGGCCTGGGATACGCAGTATTTT. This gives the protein CASSLRAWDTQYF.

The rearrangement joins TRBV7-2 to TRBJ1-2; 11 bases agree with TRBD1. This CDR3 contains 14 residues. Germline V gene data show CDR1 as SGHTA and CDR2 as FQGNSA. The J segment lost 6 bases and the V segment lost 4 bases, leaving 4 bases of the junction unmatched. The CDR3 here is CASSSWGQGDGYTF. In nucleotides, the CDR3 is TGTGCCAGCAGCTCTTGGGGACAGGGGGATGGCTACACCTTC.

The CDR3 loop reads CASSSRTATYEQYF. The DNA for the CDR3 is TGTGCCAGCAGCTCCCGGACAGCAACCTACGAGCAGTACTTC. The V and J genes are TRBV13 and TRBJ2-7; TRBD1 is a possible D gene (6 bases). From germline, CDR1 is PRHDT and CDR2 FYEKMQ (reference sequence). The CDR3 has 14 residues. Trimming took 4 bases from V and 2 from J, leaving 12 bases between them.

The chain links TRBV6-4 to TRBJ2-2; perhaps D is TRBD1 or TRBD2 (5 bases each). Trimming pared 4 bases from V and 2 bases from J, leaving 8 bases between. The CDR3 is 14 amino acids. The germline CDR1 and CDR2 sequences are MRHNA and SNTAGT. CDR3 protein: CASSVGVNTGELFF. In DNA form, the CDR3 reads TGTGCCAGCAGTGTGGGGGTCAACACCGGGGAGCTGTTTTTT.

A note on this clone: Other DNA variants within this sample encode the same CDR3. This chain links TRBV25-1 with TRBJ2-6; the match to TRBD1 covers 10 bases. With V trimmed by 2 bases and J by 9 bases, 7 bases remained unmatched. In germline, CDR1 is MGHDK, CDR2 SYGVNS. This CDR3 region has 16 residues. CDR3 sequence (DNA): TGTGCCAGCAGTGAACTGGACAGGGGGAATAACAACGTCCTGACTTTC. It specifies CASSELDRGNNNVLTF.

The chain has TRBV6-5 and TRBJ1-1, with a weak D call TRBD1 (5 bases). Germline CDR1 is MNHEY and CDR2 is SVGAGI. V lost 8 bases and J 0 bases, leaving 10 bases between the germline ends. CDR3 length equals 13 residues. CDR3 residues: CASGGGMNTEAFF. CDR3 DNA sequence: TGTGCCAGCGGGGGGGGGATGAACACTGAAGCTTTCTTT.

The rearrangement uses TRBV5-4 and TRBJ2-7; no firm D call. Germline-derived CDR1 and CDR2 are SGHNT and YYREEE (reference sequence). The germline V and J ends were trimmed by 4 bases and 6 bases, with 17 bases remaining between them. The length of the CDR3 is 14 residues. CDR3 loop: CASSAMDPDSEQYF. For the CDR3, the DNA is TGTGCCAGCAGCGCCATGGACCCCGATAGCGAGCAGTACTTC.

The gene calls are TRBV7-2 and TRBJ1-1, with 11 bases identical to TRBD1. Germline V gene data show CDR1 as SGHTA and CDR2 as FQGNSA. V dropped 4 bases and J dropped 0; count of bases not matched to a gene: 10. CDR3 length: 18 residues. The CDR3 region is CASSSWTGGVHMNTEAFF. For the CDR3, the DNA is TGTGCCAGCAGCTCCTGGACAGGGGGCGTCCATATGAACACTGAAGCTTTCTTT.

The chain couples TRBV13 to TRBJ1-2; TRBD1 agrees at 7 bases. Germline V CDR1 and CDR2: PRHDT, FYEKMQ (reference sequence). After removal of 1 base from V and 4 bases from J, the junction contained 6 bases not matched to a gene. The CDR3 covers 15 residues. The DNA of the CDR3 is TGTGCCAGCAGCTTAGCGGACAGGCAGCCCTATGGCTACACCTTC. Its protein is CASSLADRQPYGYTF.

As DNA, the CDR3 is TGTGCCACCAGCGCTGGCTGGACAGGGGGCGTCGTGAACACTGAAGCTTTCTTT. This gives the protein CATSAGWTGGVVNTEAFF. This chain uses TRBV15 with TRBJ1-1, with 11 bases matching TRBD1. The CDR3 is 18 amino acids. CDR1 is LNHNV, CDR2 YYDKDF, per germline (reference sequence). V was clipped by 5 bases and J by 0 bases; unmatched bases: 11.